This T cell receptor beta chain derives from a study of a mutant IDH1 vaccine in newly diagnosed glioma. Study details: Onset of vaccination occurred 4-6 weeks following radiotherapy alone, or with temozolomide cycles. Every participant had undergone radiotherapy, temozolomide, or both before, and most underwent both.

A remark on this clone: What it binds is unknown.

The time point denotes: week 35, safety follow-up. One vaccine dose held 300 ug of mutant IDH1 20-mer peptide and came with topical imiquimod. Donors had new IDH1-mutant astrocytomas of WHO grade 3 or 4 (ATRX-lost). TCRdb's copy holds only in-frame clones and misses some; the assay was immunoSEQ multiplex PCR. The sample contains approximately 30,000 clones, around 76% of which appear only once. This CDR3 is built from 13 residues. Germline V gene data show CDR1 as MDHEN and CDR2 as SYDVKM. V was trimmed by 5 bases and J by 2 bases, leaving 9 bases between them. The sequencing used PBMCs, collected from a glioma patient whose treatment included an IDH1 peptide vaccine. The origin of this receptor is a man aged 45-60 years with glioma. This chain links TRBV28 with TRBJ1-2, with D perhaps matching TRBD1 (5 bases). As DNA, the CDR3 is TGTGCCAGCAGTCCCGGGGCGAACTATGGCTACACCTTC. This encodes CASSPGANYGYTF.